This entry describes one T cell receptor (beta chain). Its antigen remains unidentified. TCRdb itself ran the 5' RACE reads through MiXCR, one entry per CDR3 protein. The top ten hold around 0.48% of the sample, which has around 480,000 distinct CDR3 sequences, approximately 15% seen once. The record originates from a study of identical twins. Study results and caveats: Potential partial confounding of zero-insertion analyses by invariant MAIT and iNKT cells was noted. High-abundance cord blood beta clonotypes had fewer insertions; memory repertoires showed none. Twin-shared out-of-frame alpha sequences were enriched for low generation probability.

The sample was also linked to a second study, of yellow fever vaccine responses in identical twins.

Sequencing was done on a sample of CD4+ T cells sorted from blood. The clonotype comes from a woman between 18 and 29 years old in good health.

The CDR3 DNA is TGTGCCAGCAGTCTGGACAGGGCACTAGACGAGCAGTACTTC. Translated: CASSLDRALDEQYF. This sequence joins TRBV12-3 or TRBV12-4 and TRBJ2-7; the match to TRBD1 covers 8 bases. The ends lost 5 bases at V and 5 bases at J; junction bases unmatched: 8. CDR3 length equals 14 residues.